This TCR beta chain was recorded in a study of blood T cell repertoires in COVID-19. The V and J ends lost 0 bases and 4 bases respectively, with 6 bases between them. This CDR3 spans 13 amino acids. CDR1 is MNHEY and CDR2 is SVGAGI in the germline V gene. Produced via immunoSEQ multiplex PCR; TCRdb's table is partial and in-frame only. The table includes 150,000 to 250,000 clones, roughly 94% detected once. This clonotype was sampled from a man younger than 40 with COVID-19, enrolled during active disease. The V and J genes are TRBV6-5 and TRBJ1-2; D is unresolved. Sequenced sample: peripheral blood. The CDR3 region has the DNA TGTGCCAGCAGTTACTCGAACGGCTATGGCTACACCTTC. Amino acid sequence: CASSYSNGYGYTF.